This T cell receptor beta chain was found in a study of Ad26.COV2.S vaccination and SARS-CoV-2 variants. Study-level background: Intramuscular Ad26.COV2.S at 5x10^10 or 1x10^11 viral particles.

CDR1 SGHKS and CDR2 YYEKEE come from the germline V gene (reference sequence). The CDR3 length is 12 residues. V was pared by 5 bases and J by 6 bases, with 4 bases of the junction left unmatched. Sample treatment: about 20 received Ad26.COV2.S at low or high dose, single or two shots; 5 received placebo; per-sample allocation not given. All samples were drawn on day 63, counting from the first vaccine or placebo injection. Adults aged 18-55 years in Boston included the donor. Sequenced by immunoSEQ multiplex PCR; TCRdb stores in-frame clones only, minus some. The sample lists around 320,000 clones; 87% were seen once. In regard to this clone: Its target is not known.

Study-wide findings and caveats: Total T cell responses, in the TCR breadth and depth analyses, may have been underestimated.

Source: peripheral blood, taken in a trial of Ad26.COV2.S vaccine versus placebo. The rearrangement uses TRBV5-5 and TRBJ1-2, with TRBD1 matching over 7 bases. This TCR was sampled from a person between 18 and 59 years old who received the Ad26.COV2.S COVID-19 vaccine or a placebo. The CDR3 reads CASRLQGDGYTF. The CDR3 coding sequence is TGTGCCAGCAGACTTCAGGGGGATGGCTACACCTTC.